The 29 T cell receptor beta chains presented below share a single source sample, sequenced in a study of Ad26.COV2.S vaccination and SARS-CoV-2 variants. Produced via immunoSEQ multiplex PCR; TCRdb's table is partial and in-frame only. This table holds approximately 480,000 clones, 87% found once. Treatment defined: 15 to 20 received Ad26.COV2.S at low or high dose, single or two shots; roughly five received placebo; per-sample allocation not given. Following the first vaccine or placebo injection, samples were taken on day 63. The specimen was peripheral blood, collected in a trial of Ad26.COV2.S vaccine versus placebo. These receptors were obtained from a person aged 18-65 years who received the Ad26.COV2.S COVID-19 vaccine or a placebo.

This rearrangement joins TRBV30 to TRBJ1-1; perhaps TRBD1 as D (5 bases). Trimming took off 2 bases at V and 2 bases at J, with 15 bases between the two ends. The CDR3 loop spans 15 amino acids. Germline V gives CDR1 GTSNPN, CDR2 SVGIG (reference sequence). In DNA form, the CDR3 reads TGTGCCTGGAGTTCCCGACAGTTCACAAACACTGAAGCTTTCTTT. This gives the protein CAWSSRQFTNTEAFF.

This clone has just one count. This CDR3 reads CASSFVDRSLPYEQYF. CDR3 nucleotides: TGTGCCAGCAGTTTCGTTGACAGGAGCCTTCCCTACGAGCAGTACTTC. The chain carries TRBV6-2 or TRBV6-3 and TRBJ2-7; D is perhaps TRBD1 (6 bases). The CDR3 consists of 16 residues. The germline gives CDR1 MNHEY, CDR2 SVGEGT. With 4 bases removed from V and 2 bases from J, the gap between germline ends came to 18 bases.

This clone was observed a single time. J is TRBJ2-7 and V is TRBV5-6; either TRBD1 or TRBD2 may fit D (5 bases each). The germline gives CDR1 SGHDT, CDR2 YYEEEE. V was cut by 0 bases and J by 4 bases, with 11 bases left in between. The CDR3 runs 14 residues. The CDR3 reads CASSLVGTTYEQYF. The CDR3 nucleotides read TGTGCCAGCAGCTTGGTGGGGACCACATACGAGCAGTACTTC.

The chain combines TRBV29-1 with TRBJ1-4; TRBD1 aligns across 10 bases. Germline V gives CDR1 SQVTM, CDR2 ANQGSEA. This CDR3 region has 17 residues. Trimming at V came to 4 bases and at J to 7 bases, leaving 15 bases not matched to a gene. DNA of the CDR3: TGCAGCGTTGGCGGGCACTTCAGACAGGGGGCGAGTGAAAAACTGTTTTTT. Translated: CSVGGHFRQGASEKLFF.

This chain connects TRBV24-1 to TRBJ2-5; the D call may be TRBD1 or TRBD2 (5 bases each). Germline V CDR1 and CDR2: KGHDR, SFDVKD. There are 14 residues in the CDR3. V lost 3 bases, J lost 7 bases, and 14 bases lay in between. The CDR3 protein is CATSDPGTAWTQYF. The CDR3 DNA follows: TGTGCCACCAGTGATCCCGGGACCGCGTGGACCCAGTACTTC.

Here the CDR3 DNA reads TGCAGCTCTGACCCAGATACGCAGTATTTT. Amino acid sequence: CSSDPDTQYF. V is TRBV20-1 and J is TRBJ2-3, with D unclear. CDR3 size: 10 residues. Germline CDR1 reads DFQATT; CDR2 reads SNEGSKA (reference sequence).

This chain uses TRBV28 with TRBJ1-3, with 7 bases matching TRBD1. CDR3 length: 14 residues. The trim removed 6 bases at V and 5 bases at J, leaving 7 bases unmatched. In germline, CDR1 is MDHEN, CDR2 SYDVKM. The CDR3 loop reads CASRQGGLRNTIYF. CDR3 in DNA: TGTGCCAGCAGGCAGGGGGGCTTGCGAAACACCATATATTTT.

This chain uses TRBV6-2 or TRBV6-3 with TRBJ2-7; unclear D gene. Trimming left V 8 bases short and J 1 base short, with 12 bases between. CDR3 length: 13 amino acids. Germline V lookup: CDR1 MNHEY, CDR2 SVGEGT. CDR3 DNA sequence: TGTGCCAGCCGTTGGCGAGGTTCCTACGAGCAGTACTTC. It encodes CASRWRGSYEQYF.

The CDR3 is CASSYATSGYKNIQYF. DNA of the CDR3: TGTGCCAGCAGTTACGCAACTAGCGGTTACAAAAACATTCAGTACTTC. V gene TRBV6-2 or TRBV6-3 combines with J gene TRBJ2-4; 8 nucleotides align to TRBD2. CDR3 length equals 16 residues. Germline assignment: CDR1 MNHEY and CDR2 SVGEGT. V lost 2 bases and J lost 3; bases outside the gene matches: 6.

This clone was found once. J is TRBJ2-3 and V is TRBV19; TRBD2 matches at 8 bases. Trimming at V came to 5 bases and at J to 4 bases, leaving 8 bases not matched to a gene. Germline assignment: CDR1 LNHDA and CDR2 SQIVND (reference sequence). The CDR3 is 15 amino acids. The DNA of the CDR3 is TGTGCCAGTAGTCTCATAAGCGGGAGAGCAGATACGCAGTATTTT. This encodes CASSLISGRADTQYF.

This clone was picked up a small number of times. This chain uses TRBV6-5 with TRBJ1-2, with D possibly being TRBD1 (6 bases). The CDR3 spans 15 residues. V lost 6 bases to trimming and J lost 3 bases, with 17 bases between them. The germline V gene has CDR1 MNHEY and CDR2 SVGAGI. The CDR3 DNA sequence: TGTGCCAGCAGCGGATTATCAGGGGCCCACTATGGCTACACCTTC. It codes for CASSGLSGAHYGYTF.

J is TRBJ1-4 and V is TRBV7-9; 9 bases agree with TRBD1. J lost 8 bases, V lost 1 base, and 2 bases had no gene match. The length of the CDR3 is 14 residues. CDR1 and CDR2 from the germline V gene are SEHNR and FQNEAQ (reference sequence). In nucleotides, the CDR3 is TGTGCCAGCAGCTTAGTCGGACAGGGGGAAAAACTGTTTTTT. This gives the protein CASSLVGQGEKLFF.

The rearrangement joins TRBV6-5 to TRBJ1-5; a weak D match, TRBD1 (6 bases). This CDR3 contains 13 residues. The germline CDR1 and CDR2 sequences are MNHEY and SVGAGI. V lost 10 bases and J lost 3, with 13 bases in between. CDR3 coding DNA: TGTGCCACCAAGGGGGGTGTCAATCAGCCCCAGCATTTT. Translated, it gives CATKGGVNQPQHF.

For the CDR3, the DNA is TGTGCCAGCAGTTACCTACGAACAGGAGCAACTGAAGCTTTCTTT. Its translation: CASSYLRTGATEAFF. This chain joins TRBV6-6 and TRBJ1-1; the D gene is possibly TRBD1 (5 bases). The CDR3 is made up of 15 amino acids. Germline-derived CDR1 and CDR2 are MNHNY and SVGAGI (reference sequence). Trimming shortened V by 2 bases and J by 5 bases, and 15 bases separated the two germline ends.

The CDR3 spells CASSATTFPGRLNTEAFF. DNA for the CDR3: TGTGCCAGCAGCGCGACCACCTTCCCCGGACGGCTGAACACTGAAGCTTTCTTT. The chain carries TRBV9 and TRBJ1-1, with D unclear. The CDR3 length is 18 residues. Germline V gives CDR1 SGDLS, CDR2 YYNGEE. Trimming removed 3 bases at V and 0 bases at J, with 21 bases between. The full variable domain, its missing parts supplied by reference TRBV9 and TRBJ1-1, is DSGVTQTPKHLITATGQRVTLRCSPRSGDLSVYWYQQSLDQGLQFLIQYYNGEERAKGNILERFSAQQFPDLHSELNLSSLELGDSALYFCASSATTFPGRLNTEAFFGQGTRLTVV.

CDR3 amino acids: CASSGNGYEQYF. For the CDR3, the DNA is TGCGCCAGCAGTGGGAACGGTTACGAGCAGTACTTC. The chain couples TRBV4-3 to TRBJ2-7; D gene unclear. This CDR3 spans 12 amino acids. V lost 6 bases and J 4 bases, leaving 10 bases between the germline ends. Germline assignment: CDR1 LGHNA and CDR2 YSLEER.

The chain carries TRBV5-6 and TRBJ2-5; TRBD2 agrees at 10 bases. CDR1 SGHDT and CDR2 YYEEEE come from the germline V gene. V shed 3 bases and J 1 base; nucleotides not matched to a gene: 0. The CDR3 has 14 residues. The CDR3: CASSWTSGQETQYF. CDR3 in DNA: TGTGCCAGCAGCTGGACTAGCGGCCAAGAGACCCAGTACTTC.

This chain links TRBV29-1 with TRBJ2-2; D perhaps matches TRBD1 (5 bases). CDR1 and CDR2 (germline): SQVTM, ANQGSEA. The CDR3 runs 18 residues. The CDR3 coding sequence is TGCAACCTCCCCTACCCTTTAGTGAAACAGGTCACCACCGGGGAGCTGTTTTTT. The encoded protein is CNLPYPLVKQVTTGELFF.

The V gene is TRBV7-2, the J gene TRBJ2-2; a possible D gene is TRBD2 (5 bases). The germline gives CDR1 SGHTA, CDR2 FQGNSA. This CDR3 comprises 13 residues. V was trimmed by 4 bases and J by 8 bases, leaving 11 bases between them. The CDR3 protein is CASSSTRTGELFF. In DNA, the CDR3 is TGTGCCAGCAGCTCTACTAGAACAGGGGAGCTGTTTTTT.

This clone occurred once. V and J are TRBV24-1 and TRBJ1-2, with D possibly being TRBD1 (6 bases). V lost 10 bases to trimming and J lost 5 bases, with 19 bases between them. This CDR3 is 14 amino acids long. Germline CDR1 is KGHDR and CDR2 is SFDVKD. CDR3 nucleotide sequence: TGTGCCACACACGTAAGGGACATTCCGTATGGCTACACCTTC. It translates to CATHVRDIPYGYTF.

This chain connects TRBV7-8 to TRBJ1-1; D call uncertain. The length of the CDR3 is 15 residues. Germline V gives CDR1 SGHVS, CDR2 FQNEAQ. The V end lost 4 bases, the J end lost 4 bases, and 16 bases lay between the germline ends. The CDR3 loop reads CASSSSRASGTEAFF. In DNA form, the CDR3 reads TGTGCCAGCAGCTCGAGTAGGGCTAGTGGCACTGAAGCTTTCTTT.

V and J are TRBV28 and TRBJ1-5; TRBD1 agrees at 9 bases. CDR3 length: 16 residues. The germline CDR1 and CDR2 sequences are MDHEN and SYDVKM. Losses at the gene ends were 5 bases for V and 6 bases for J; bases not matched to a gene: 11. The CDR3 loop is CASSPLGTGRRQPQHF. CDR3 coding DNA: TGTGCCAGCAGTCCTCTAGGGACAGGGAGGCGTCAGCCCCAGCATTTT.

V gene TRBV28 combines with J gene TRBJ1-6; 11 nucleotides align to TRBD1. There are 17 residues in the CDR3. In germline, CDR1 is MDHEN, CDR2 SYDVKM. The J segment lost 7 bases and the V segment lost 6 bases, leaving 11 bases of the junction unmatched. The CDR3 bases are TGTGCCAGCAGCCCCGGGACAGGGGGTGTTTGGAATTCACCCCTCCACTTT. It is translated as CASSPGTGGVWNSPLHF.

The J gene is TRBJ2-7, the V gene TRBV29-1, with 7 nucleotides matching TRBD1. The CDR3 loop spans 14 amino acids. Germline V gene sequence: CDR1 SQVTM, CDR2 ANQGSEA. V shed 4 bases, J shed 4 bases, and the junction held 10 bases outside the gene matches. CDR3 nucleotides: TGCAGCGTTGGGGGCAGGACAGGCCTTTACGAGCAGTACTTC. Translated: CSVGGRTGLYEQYF.

CDR3 region: CASSVELAPYNEQFF. The CDR3 DNA reads as TGTGCCAGCAGCGTAGAACTAGCCCCCTACAATGAGCAGTTCTTC. This sequence joins TRBV9 and TRBJ2-1; tentatively, D is TRBD2 (6 bases). Per germline, CDR1 SGDLS and CDR2 YYNGEE. V lost 0 bases, J lost 2 bases, and 9 bases lay in between. There are 15 residues in the CDR3.

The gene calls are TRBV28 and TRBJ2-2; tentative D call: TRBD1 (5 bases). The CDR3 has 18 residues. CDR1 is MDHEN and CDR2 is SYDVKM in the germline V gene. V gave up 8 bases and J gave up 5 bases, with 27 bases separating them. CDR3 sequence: CASQGPLRRQRGTGELFF. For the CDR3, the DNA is TGTGCCAGCCAAGGCCCCCTGCGGAGACAAAGGGGAACCGGGGAGCTGTTTTTT.

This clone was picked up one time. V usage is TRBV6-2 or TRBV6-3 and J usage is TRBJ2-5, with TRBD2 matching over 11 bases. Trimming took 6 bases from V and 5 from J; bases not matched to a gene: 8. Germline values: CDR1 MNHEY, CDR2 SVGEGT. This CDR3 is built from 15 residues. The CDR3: CASSRRLAGTETQYF. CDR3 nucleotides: TGTGCCAGCAGCCGCCGACTAGCGGGGACTGAGACCCAGTACTTC.

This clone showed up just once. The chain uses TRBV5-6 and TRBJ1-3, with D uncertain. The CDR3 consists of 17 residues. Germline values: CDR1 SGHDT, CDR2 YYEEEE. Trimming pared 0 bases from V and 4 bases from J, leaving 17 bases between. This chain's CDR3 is CASSLAAGGPAGNTIYF. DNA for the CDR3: TGTGCCAGCAGCTTGGCCGCAGGCGGACCGGCCGGAAACACCATATATTTT.

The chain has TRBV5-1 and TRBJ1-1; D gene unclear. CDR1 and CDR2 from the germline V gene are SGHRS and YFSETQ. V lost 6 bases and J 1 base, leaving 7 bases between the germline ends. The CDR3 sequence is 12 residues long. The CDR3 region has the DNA TGCGCCAGCACTGGTACGAACACTGAAGCTTTCTTT. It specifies CASTGTNTEAFF.